Shown below are 28 T cell receptor beta chains from a single sample sequenced in a study of vaccination effects on CD4 cells after COVID-19. The culture ran for around 10 days before CD4+ T cells were isolated. Profiling relied on immunoSEQ multiplex PCR, and the TCRdb table lists in-frame clones only, not all of them. The table lists about 64,000 clones, approximately 72% of them singletons. Their recognized antigens are unknown. Source: CD4+ T cells from PBMCs cultured without peptide, taken before COVID-19 vaccination. These receptors all come from a human donor who had a prior SARS-CoV-2 infection.

The chain is built from TRBV7-9 and TRBJ2-6; D is possibly TRBD2 (6 bases). Trimming cost V 5 bases and J 1 base, with 12 bases left between them. Germline V gene lookup returns CDR1 SEHNR and CDR2 FQNEAQ (reference sequence). This CDR3 region has 16 residues. CDR3 sequence reads: CASSEGGASGANVLTF. CDR3 DNA sequence: TGTGCCAGCAGCGAGGGCGGGGCATCTGGGGCCAACGTCCTGACTTTC.

This chain links TRBV5-6 with TRBJ2-5; D uncertain. Germline V gene lookup returns CDR1 SGHDT and CDR2 YYEEEE. The V gene lost 1 base and the J gene lost 0 bases, with 10 bases spanning the gap. The CDR3 consists of 15 residues. The CDR3 nucleotides are TGTGCCAGCAGCTTGTTTTCTAGGGACCAAGAGACCCAGTACTTC. Translation: CASSLFSRDQETQYF.

The chain combines TRBV5-1 with TRBJ2-1; D uncertain. Germline-derived CDR1 and CDR2 are SGHRS and YFSETQ. The CDR3 totals 14 residues. V was cut by 4 bases and J by 4 bases, with 12 bases left in between. Here the CDR3 reads CASSPRITYNEQFF. DNA for the CDR3: TGCGCCAGCAGCCCGCGCATTACTTACAATGAGCAGTTCTTC.

The rearrangement links TRBV7-8 to TRBJ2-7; D is unresolved. This CDR3 is built from 11 residues. Germline V gives CDR1 SGHVS, CDR2 FQNEAQ. Trimming removed 5 bases from V and 2 bases from J, with 4 bases in between. The CDR3 DNA reads as TGTGCCAGCAGCCCTGCCTACGAGCAGTACTTC. Its protein is CASSPAYEQYF. The full variable domain, its missing parts supplied by reference TRBV7-8 and TRBJ2-7, is GAGVSQSPRYKVAKRGQDVALRCDPISGHVSLFWYQQALGQGPEFLTYFQNEAQLDKSGLPSDRFFAERPEGSVSTLKIQRTQQEDSAVYLCASSPAYEQYFGPGTRLTVT.

The chain couples TRBV11-1 to TRBJ2-7, with 7 bases identical to TRBD2. CDR3 length: 12 amino acids. Germline CDR1 SGHAT, CDR2 FQDESV (reference sequence). Trimming took 4 bases from V and 6 from J; bases not matched to a gene: 3. CDR3 sequence reads: CASSSASGEQYF. CDR3 nucleotides: TGTGCCAGCAGCTCAGCTAGCGGCGAGCAGTACTTC. Based on the CDR3 plus reference TRBV11-1 and TRBJ2-7, the full variable domain is EAEVAQSPRYKITEKSQAVAFWCDPISGHATLYWYRQILGQGPELLVQFQDESVVDDSQLPKDRFSAERLKGVDSTLKIQPAELGDSAMYLCASSSASGEQYFGPGTRLTVT.

The genes are TRBV5-1 and TRBJ1-2; 9 bases align to TRBD1. The germline CDR1 and CDR2 sequences are SGHRS and YFSETQ. The trim removed 4 bases at V and 4 bases at J, leaving 8 bases unmatched. The CDR3 totals 15 residues. DNA of the CDR3: TGCGCCAGCAGCGGGGGGACAGGGCGGGTCTATGGCTACACCTTC. Protein sequence: CASSGGTGRVYGYTF. Supplemented by reference TRBV5-1 and TRBJ1-2, the full variable domain reads KAGVTQTPRYLIKTRGQQVTLSCSPISGHRSVSWYQQTPGQGLQFLFEYFSETQRNKGNFPGRFSGRQFSNSRSEMNVSTLELGDSALYLCASSGGTGRVYGYTFGSGTRLTVV.

The V gene is TRBV11-3, the J gene TRBJ2-1; TRBD2 matches 8 bases. V shed 2 bases, J shed 8 bases, and the junction held 8 bases outside the gene matches. Germline CDR1 reads SGHNT; CDR2 reads YENEEA. There are 15 residues in the CDR3. The CDR3 DNA sequence: TGTGCCAGCAGCTTACCTAGCGGGTTGTTTGATGAGCAGTTCTTC. Amino acid sequence: CASSLPSGLFDEQFF.

V is TRBV6-5 and J is TRBJ2-3; no definite D call. Deletions cut 7 bases from V and 2 bases from J, with 13 bases between. The CDR3 length is 14 residues. Germline V lookup: CDR1 MNHEY, CDR2 SVGAGI. CDR3 residues: CASTPAPNTDTQYF. CDR3 nucleotide sequence: TGTGCCAGCACCCCCGCCCCTAACACAGATACGCAGTATTTT.

This clone was recorded a few times. The chain employs TRBV30 and TRBJ1-2, with a weak D call TRBD1 (6 bases). V lost 5 bases and J 1 base, leaving 17 bases between the germline ends. Germline CDR1 is GTSNPN and CDR2 is SVGIG (reference sequence). The CDR3 totals 15 residues. The CDR3 DNA follows: TGTGCCTGGGTCTGGGGGGGGCGCGTTAACTATGGCTACACCTTC. Protein: CAWVWGGRVNYGYTF.

The V and J genes are TRBV11-3 and TRBJ2-3; a possible D gene is TRBD2 (6 bases). CDR1 is SGHNT, CDR2 YENEEA, per germline. Between the trimmed V and J ends, which lost 1 base and 4 bases, there was a span of 9 bases. The CDR3 is 14 residues long. This chain's CDR3 is CASSLGPSADTQYF. CDR3 coding DNA: TGTGCCAGCAGCTTAGGTCCTAGCGCAGATACGCAGTATTTT.

This chain connects TRBV7-2 to TRBJ2-1; 9 bases are a match to TRBD2. V was clipped by 3 bases and J by 4 bases; unmatched bases: 7. The germline gives CDR1 SGHTA, CDR2 FQGNSA. The length of the CDR3 is 16 residues. CDR3 residues: CASSFLAGNTYNEQFF. CDR3 DNA: TGTGCCAGCAGCTTCCTAGCGGGAAATACGTACAATGAGCAGTTCTTC.

This chain uses TRBV29-1 with TRBJ2-5; 12 bases fit TRBD2. The CDR3 runs to 19 residues. Germline loops: CDR1 SQVTM, CDR2 ANQGSEA. J was trimmed by 5 bases and V by 4 bases; bases with no gene match: 20. The CDR3 region is CSVVSGLAGRNRDLETQYF. DNA for the CDR3: TGCAGCGTTGTATCAGGACTAGCGGGGCGGAACCGCGACTTGGAGACCCAGTACTTC. Supplemented by reference TRBV29-1 and TRBJ2-5, the full variable domain reads SAVISQKPSRDICQRGTSLTIQCQVDSQVTMMFWYRQQPGQSLTLIATANQGSEATYESGFVIDKFPISRPNLTFSTLTVSNMSPEDSSIYLCSVVSGLAGRNRDLETQYFGPGTRLLVL.

This sequence joins TRBV11-1 and TRBJ2-7; the D gene is possibly TRBD1 (6 bases). Trimming took off 4 bases at V and 4 bases at J, with 17 bases between the two ends. The CDR3 length is 15 residues. Per the germline V gene, CDR1 is SGHAT and CDR2 is FQDESV (reference sequence). DNA for the CDR3: TGTGCCAGCAGCTCCCCTTTGGACAGACTATACGAGCAGTACTTC. It translates to CASSSPLDRLYEQYF.

The chain recombines TRBV5-6 with TRBJ1-4, with a tentative D call TRBD1 (5 bases). There are 17 residues in the CDR3. V was trimmed by 5 bases and J by 3 bases, leaving 20 bases between them. Looked up from germline, CDR1 is SGHDT and CDR2 is YYEEEE. The CDR3 DNA is TGTGCCAGCAGTACTGGCCCAGGGAATCGGGCTAATGAAAAACTGTTTTTT. Encoded protein: CASSTGPGNRANEKLFF.

V is TRBV18 and J is TRBJ1-6; maybe TRBD1 (5 bases). This CDR3 region has 15 residues. V was pared by 3 bases and J by 9 bases, with 15 bases between. CDR1 is KGHSH, CDR2 LQKENI, per germline. The chain's CDR3 is CASSPNRLGVSPLHF. CDR3 sequence (DNA): TGTGCCAGCTCACCTAATAGATTAGGGGTTTCACCCCTCCACTTT. The full variable domain, in which reference TRBV18 and TRBJ1-6 provide the parts outside the CDR3, is NAGVMQNPRHLVRRRGQEARLRCSPMKGHSHVYWYRQLPEEGLKFMVYLQKENIIDESGMPKERFSAEFPKEGPSILRIQQVVRGDSAAYFCASSPNRLGVSPLHFGNGTRLTVT.

Only a few counts were recorded for this clone. This chain joins TRBV10-3 and TRBJ2-7, with TRBD1 matching over 11 bases. This CDR3 contains 14 residues. The V and J ends lost 7 bases and 5 bases, in that order; junction bases with no gene match: 7. Per the germline V gene, CDR1 is ENHRY and CDR2 is SYGVKD. The CDR3 region is CAINSGQGADEQYF. CDR3 DNA sequence: TGTGCCATCAATTCTGGACAGGGGGCGGACGAGCAGTACTTC.

The chain employs TRBV7-3 and TRBJ1-5; 10 bases match TRBD1. Germline-derived CDR1 and CDR2 are SGHTA and FQGTGA. The length of the CDR3 is 13 residues. V was clipped by 4 bases and J by 7 bases; unmatched bases: 1. The CDR3, as DNA: TGTGCCAGCAGCTCGACAGGGGGCCAGCCCCAGCATTTT. It is translated as CASSSTGGQPQHF.

The J gene is TRBJ2-3, the V gene TRBV6-2 or TRBV6-3, with TRBD1 matching 8 bases. This CDR3 spans 17 amino acids. From germline, CDR1 is MNHEY and CDR2 SVGEGT. J lost 1 base, V lost 3 bases, and 9 bases had no gene match. As DNA, the CDR3 is TGTGCCAGCAGTTATAAATCAGGGGGCGACGGCACAGATACGCAGTATTTT. It translates to CASSYKSGGDGTDTQYF.

J is TRBJ2-7 and V is TRBV6-5, with 13 nucleotides matching TRBD2. The junction had 7 bases not matched to a gene; V was cut back by 2 bases and J by 9 bases. The CDR3 is 15 residues long. CDR1 and CDR2 from the germline V gene are MNHEY and SVGAGI. The CDR3 DNA reads as TGTGCCAGCAGTTACCGACTAGCGGGGGGATTTACGCAGTACTTC. Its protein is CASSYRLAGGFTQYF.

This clone has a count of ten or more. The chain employs TRBV10-3 and TRBJ1-2, with 8 bases lining up with TRBD1. The CDR3 extends over 15 amino acids. After removal of 2 bases from V and 6 bases from J, the junction contained 8 bases not matched to a gene. Looked up from germline, CDR1 is ENHRY and CDR2 is SYGVKD. In DNA form, the CDR3 reads TGTGCCATCAGTGAGGGGAGGACAGGGTTTGATGGCTACACCTTC. The encoded protein is CAISEGRTGFDGYTF.

The genes are TRBV18 and TRBJ2-7; a possible D gene is TRBD1 (6 bases). Deletions cut 3 bases from V and 4 bases from J, with 16 bases between. This CDR3 region has 15 residues. CDR1 KGHSH and CDR2 LQKENI come from the germline V gene. As DNA, the CDR3 is TGTGCCAGCTCACCGGTTTGGACAGAGACATACGAGCAGTACTTC. Protein product: CASSPVWTETYEQYF.

The chain carries TRBV5-4 and TRBJ2-7; 11 nucleotides align to TRBD2. The CDR3 has 15 amino acids. V gave up 4 bases and J gave up 2 bases; unmatched junction bases: 5. Germline V gene data show CDR1 as SGHNT and CDR2 as YYREEE (reference sequence). This chain's CDR3 is CASSQTSGSAYEQYF. CDR3 DNA sequence: TGTGCCAGCAGCCAAACTAGCGGGAGTGCCTACGAGCAGTACTTC.

This clone was seen only a few times. This sequence joins TRBV4-1 and TRBJ1-1, with D hard to call. Germline loops: CDR1 MGHRA, CDR2 YSYEKL. V gave up 6 bases and J gave up 1 base, with 15 bases separating them. This CDR3 has 15 residues. CDR3: CASRPLLVGNTEAFF. The CDR3 DNA follows: TGCGCCAGCAGGCCACTATTAGTTGGGAACACTGAAGCTTTCTTT.

The gene calls are TRBV12-3 or TRBV12-4 and TRBJ2-2, with D unclear. The V end was cut by 8 bases, the J end by 3 bases, with 10 bases between. This CDR3 has 13 residues. CDR3 sequence: CASRAYDTGELFF. DNA for the CDR3: TGTGCCAGCCGCGCGTATGACACCGGGGAGCTGTTTTTT.

The chain combines TRBV18 with TRBJ2-7; 7 bases align to TRBD1. The CDR3 sequence is 14 residues long. The J segment lost 0 bases and the V segment lost 5 bases, leaving 4 bases of the junction unmatched. Germline CDR1 KGHSH, CDR2 LQKENI. The CDR3 DNA follows: TGTGCCAGCTCAATGGACAGGAGCTCCTACGAGCAGTACTTC. Its protein is CASSMDRSSYEQYF.

This chain links TRBV5-4 with TRBJ2-7; tentative D call: TRBD2 (7 bases). Per the germline V gene, CDR1 is SGHNT and CDR2 is YYREEE (reference sequence). The CDR3 covers 14 residues. V lost 1 base, J lost 1 base, and 9 bases lay in between. The CDR3 DNA sequence: TGTGCCAGCAGCTTGAGGGGGGGTTCCTACGAGCAGTACTTC. Its protein is CASSLRGGSYEQYF.

The rearrangement links TRBV7-6 to TRBJ2-4; TRBD2 agrees at 8 bases. The V gene end was trimmed by 2 bases and the J gene end by 4 bases; junction bases not matched to a gene: 7. The CDR3 totals 16 residues. Germline lookup yields CDR1 SGHVS and CDR2 FNYEAQ. CDR3 coding DNA: TGTGCCAGCAGCTTAAACTCGGGGGGGACTAAAAACATTCAGTACTTC. The encoded protein is CASSLNSGGTKNIQYF.

The V gene is TRBV5-1, the J gene TRBJ2-5; D is undetermined. Per germline, CDR1 SGHRS and CDR2 YFSETQ. V was pared by 0 bases and J by 3 bases, with 3 bases between. This CDR3 has 12 amino acids. CDR3 residues: CASSLVEETQYF. In DNA, the CDR3 is TGCGCCAGCAGCTTGGTGGAAGAGACCCAGTACTTC.